Each of the 30 T cell receptor beta chains below was sequenced from the same sample in a study of blood T cell repertoires in COVID-19. Only in-frame clones appear in the TCRdb table, and some are missing; sequencing was by immunoSEQ multiplex PCR. The data show roughly 88,000 clones, around 88% seen once. The sample consisted of peripheral blood. The receptor set was obtained from a woman aged 55-70 years with COVID-19, enrolled during active disease.

The genes are TRBV5-6 and TRBJ2-7; TRBD2 might be the D (5 bases). V was clipped by 3 bases and J by 1 base, with 8 bases between them. Germline assignment: CDR1 SGHDT and CDR2 YYEEEE. This CDR3 has 13 amino acids. CDR3 coding DNA: TGTGCCAGCAGCTCCGGGGTTTCCTACGAGCAGTACTTC. This translates into CASSSGVSYEQYF.

Here the CDR3 reads CASSLGPISPLHF. The CDR3 region has the DNA TGTGCCAGCAGCCTGGGCCCTATCTCACCCCTCCACTTT. The chain combines TRBV7-2 with TRBJ1-6; D call uncertain. The V end lost 5 bases, the J end lost 10 bases, and 12 bases lay between the germline ends. The CDR3 runs 13 residues. CDR1 is SGHTA and CDR2 is FQGNSA in the germline V gene. Combining the CDR3 with reference TRBV7-2 and TRBJ1-6 gives the whole variable domain GAGVSQSPSNKVTEKGKDVELRCDPISGHTALYWYRQSLGQGLEFLIYFQGNSAPDKSGLPSDRFSAERTGGSVSTLTIQRTQQEDSAVYLCASSLGPISPLHFGNGTRLTVT.

The V call is TRBV29-1, the J call TRBJ1-2, with 10 bases aligning to TRBD1. Trimming removed 5 bases from V and 7 bases from J; junction bases left unmatched: 4. This CDR3 comprises 12 residues. Looked up from germline, CDR1 is SQVTM and CDR2 is ANQGSEA. CDR3 in amino acids: CSVPDRGRGYTF. CDR3 DNA: TGCAGCGTTCCCGACAGGGGGCGTGGCTACACCTTC.

This sequence joins TRBV5-1 and TRBJ2-3; tentatively, D is TRBD1 (5 bases). The CDR3 is 13 amino acids. Germline assignment: CDR1 SGHRS and CDR2 YFSETQ. Deletions cut 3 bases from V and 2 bases from J, with 7 bases between. CDR3 DNA sequence: TGCGCCAGCAGCTCCGGACACACAGATACGCAGTATTTT. It translates to CASSSGHTDTQYF.

The rearrangement joins TRBV7-6 to TRBJ2-1; TRBD2 agrees at 9 bases. V shed 8 bases and J 0 bases; nucleotides not matched to a gene: 17. CDR1 and CDR2 (germline): SGHVS, FNYEAQ. The CDR3 sequence is 19 residues long. The CDR3 loop is CASGQRTSDYYSSYNEQFF. The CDR3 region has the DNA TGTGCCAGCGGCCAACGGACTAGCGACTACTACTCCTCCTACAATGAGCAGTTCTTC.

The chain joins TRBV28 to TRBJ1-2, with D uncertain. The germline V gene encodes CDR1 MDHEN and CDR2 SYDVKM. Trimming removed 5 bases from V and 4 bases from J, with 20 bases in between. This CDR3 has 16 residues. The CDR3 coding sequence is TGTGCCAGCAGTCCACCGGGCGGGGAAGTAGGCTATGGCTACACCTTC. The encoded protein is CASSPPGGEVGYGYTF.

The V and J genes are TRBV30 and TRBJ2-4, with D perhaps assigned TRBD1 or TRBD2 (5 bases each). The germline gives CDR1 GTSNPN, CDR2 SVGIG (reference sequence). V was pared by 5 bases and J by 0 bases, with 8 bases between. This CDR3 has 13 amino acids. The CDR3 loop is CAWGGVAKNIQYF. The CDR3, as DNA: TGTGCCTGGGGGGGAGTAGCCAAAAACATTCAGTACTTC. Together with reference TRBV30 and TRBJ2-4, the CDR3 gives the full variable domain: SQTIHQWPATLVQPVGSPLSLECTVEGTSNPNLYWYRQAAGRGLQLLFYSVGIGQISSEVPQNLSASRPQDRQFILSSKKLLLSDSGFYLCAWGGVAKNIQYFGAGTRLSVL.

CDR3 loop: CASSFRQGARNGYTF. CDR3 DNA: TGTGCCAGCAGCTTCAGACAGGGGGCTCGGAATGGCTACACCTTC. The gene calls are TRBV5-8 and TRBJ1-2; TRBD1 agrees at 10 bases. V dropped 2 bases and J dropped 6; count of bases not matched to a gene: 7. Germline V lookup: CDR1 SGHTS, CDR2 YDEGEE. This CDR3 is built from 15 residues. The variable domain in full, completed from reference TRBV5-8 and TRBJ1-2, reads EAGVTQSPTHLIKTRGQQATLRCSPISGHTSVYWYQQALGLGLQFLLWYDEGEERNRGNFPPRFSGRQFPNYSSELNVNALELEDSALYLCASSFRQGARNGYTFGSGTRLTVV.

The chain has TRBV5-1 and TRBJ2-2; 9 bases align to TRBD1. This CDR3 is built from 14 residues. In germline, CDR1 is SGHRS, CDR2 YFSETQ. V gave up 3 bases and J gave up 8 bases; unmatched junction bases: 5. CDR3 nucleotide sequence: TGCGCCAGCAGCTACCGGGACAGGGCTGGGGAGCTGTTTTTT. Protein product: CASSYRDRAGELFF.

This chain links TRBV20-1 with TRBJ2-5, with 7 bases lining up with TRBD1. The CDR3 is 14 amino acids. The junction had 5 bases not matched to a gene; V was cut back by 3 bases and J by 1 base. CDR1 DFQATT and CDR2 SNEGSKA come from the germline V gene (reference sequence). In DNA form, the CDR3 reads TGCAGTGCTAGTTTTAGGACAGGCCAAGAGACCCAGTACTTC. This sequence encodes CSASFRTGQETQYF.

The V gene is TRBV9, the J gene TRBJ1-1, with TRBD1 identical over 7 bases. The CDR3 length is 17 residues. The V and J ends lost 0 bases and 6 bases, in that order; junction bases with no gene match: 14. The germline CDR1 and CDR2 sequences are SGDLS and YYNGEE. CDR3 region: CASSVGPEGAIFAEAFF. The CDR3 nucleotides are TGTGCCAGCAGCGTAGGGCCGGAGGGGGCGATTTTCGCTGAAGCTTTCTTT.

The chain has TRBV6-8 and TRBJ1-5; 7 bases map to TRBD1. V gave up 6 bases and J gave up 7 bases; unmatched junction bases: 18. The CDR3 loop spans 17 amino acids. Germline values: CDR1 MNHGY, CDR2 SAAAGT. The CDR3 spells CASRLGTVGYHGQPQHF. The DNA of the CDR3 is TGTGCCAGCAGACTAGGGACAGTGGGCTATCATGGGCAGCCCCAGCATTTT.

The rearrangement links TRBV28 to TRBJ2-3; D is perhaps TRBD1 (6 bases). Germline CDR1 MDHEN, CDR2 SYDVKM. This CDR3 contains 12 residues. The ends were cut back, 6 bases at V and 6 bases at J, with 10 bases in the middle. Written as DNA, the CDR3 is TGTGCCAGCAGGGCAGGGGCCGATACGCAGTATTTT. Translating it yields CASRAGADTQYF.

The V gene is TRBV27, the J gene TRBJ2-5; the match to TRBD1 covers 8 bases. V lost 7 bases and J lost 5; bases outside the gene matches: 9. This CDR3 is built from 14 residues. Germline CDR1 is MNHEY and CDR2 is SMNVEV (reference sequence). The CDR3 region has the DNA TGTGCCAGCACCAGCGGCAGGGGGCTTGAGACCCAGTACTTC. Amino acid sequence: CASTSGRGLETQYF.

This clone was observed once. The chain combines TRBV19 with TRBJ2-3; 8 nucleotides line up with TRBD2. The CDR3 totals 14 residues. The germline gives CDR1 LNHDA, CDR2 SQIVND (reference sequence). The trim removed 7 bases at V and 5 bases at J, leaving 8 bases unmatched. The CDR3 here is CASKARGAVDTQYF. The CDR3 DNA reads TGTGCCAGTAAGGCGCGGGGGGCCGTAGATACGCAGTATTTT.

Comments on this clone: Mismatch with germline at one junction end may stem from a read error. Distinct nucleotide sequences in the sample also encode this CDR3. The chain uses TRBV12-3 or TRBV12-4 and TRBJ1-1; 8 nucleotides match TRBD1. This CDR3 contains 13 residues. Here the CDR3 reads CASSWTGRTEAFF. The CDR3 coding sequence is TGTGCCAGCAGTTGGACAGGGCGCACTGAGGCTTTCTTT.

This chain uses TRBV6-5 with TRBJ1-1; D call uncertain. The CDR3 runs to 16 residues. V gave up 0 bases and J gave up 0 bases, with 11 bases separating them. Germline CDR1 and CDR2: MNHEY and SVGAGI. CDR3: CASSYSPVRLNTEAFF. The CDR3 region has the DNA TGTGCCAGCAGTTACTCCCCAGTGAGGCTGAACACTGAAGCTTTCTTT.

The rearrangement uses TRBV5-6 and TRBJ1-4; TRBD1 is a possible D gene (5 bases). The germline V gene encodes CDR1 SGHDT and CDR2 YYEEEE. The germline V and J ends were trimmed by 4 bases and 8 bases, with 18 bases remaining between them. CDR3 length: 15 residues. DNA for the CDR3: TGTGCCAGCAGCCCGGCGGGGCAGAGAAGAGAAAAACTGTTTTTT. Translation gives CASSPAGQRREKLFF.

V and J are TRBV2 and TRBJ2-3, with 7 bases that match TRBD1. Germline loops: CDR1 SNHLY, CDR2 FYNNEI. This CDR3 has 15 residues. The V and J ends lost 10 bases and 5 bases, in that order; junction bases with no gene match: 15. CDR3 residues: CATKTGRGRGDTQYF. For the CDR3, the DNA is TGTGCCACCAAAACGGGCAGGGGGAGAGGAGATACGCAGTATTTT.

The V gene is TRBV9, the J gene TRBJ2-2; tentative D call: TRBD2 (6 bases). The CDR3 contains 14 residues. V gave up 0 bases and J gave up 7 bases, with 10 bases separating them. CDR1 SGDLS and CDR2 YYNGEE come from the germline V gene. CDR3 loop: CASSVVSGGGELFF. In DNA, the CDR3 is TGTGCCAGCAGCGTAGTGTCCGGGGGCGGGGAGCTGTTTTTT.

As for this clone: It is unclear where the CDR3 begins or ends on the DNA, so no DNA is shown, and the CDR3 is as TCRdb lists it. The rearrangement joins TRBV12-1 to TRBJ1-3; the table's D call of TRBD1 was not tested on the DNA. TRBV12-1 is described as a pseudogene. The CDR3 is 16 residues long, counting both termini. CDR3 sequence reads: CASRRIRVGYGNTIYF.

The J gene is TRBJ2-3, the V gene TRBV7-3; 9 bases agree with TRBD1. The CDR3 consists of 18 residues. Losses at the gene ends were 4 bases for V and 4 bases for J; bases not matched to a gene: 15. The germline CDR1 and CDR2 sequences are SGHTA and FQGTGA. For the CDR3, the DNA is TGTGCCAGCAGCTACAACGGAAGAACAGGGGGCGTCTCAGATACGCAGTATTTT. This encodes CASSYNGRTGGVSDTQYF.

The J gene is TRBJ1-2, the V gene TRBV4-3; 7 nucleotides agree with TRBD1. The CDR3 contains 14 residues. V gave up 4 bases and J gave up 6 bases; unmatched junction bases: 8. Germline V gene data show CDR1 as LGHNA and CDR2 as YSLEER. The DNA of the CDR3 is TGCGCCAGCAGCCTTGAGAGGGGGCTGAATGGCTACACCTTC. Its protein product is CASSLERGLNGYTF.

Here the CDR3 DNA reads TGTGCCAGTAGTATGGGGGGTGGCGGGCGTGGGAACACTGAAGCTTTCTTT. Translating it yields CASSMGGGGRGNTEAFF. This chain uses TRBV19 with TRBJ1-1; D perhaps matches TRBD1 (5 bases). Per germline, CDR1 LNHDA and CDR2 SQIVND (reference sequence). V was pared by 3 bases and J by 1 base, with 18 bases between. The CDR3 contains 17 residues. The complete variable domain, with remaining parts taken from reference TRBV19 and TRBJ1-1, reads DGGITQSPKYLFRKEGQNVTLSCEQNLNHDAMYWYRQDPGQGLRLIYYSQIVNDFQKGDIAEGYSVSREKKESFPLTVTSAQKNPTAFYLCASSMGGGGRGNTEAFFGQGTRLTVV.

The V and J genes are TRBV21-1 and TRBJ1-5. TRBV21-1 corresponds to a pseudogene. The CDR3 sequence is 13 residues long. The CDR3 bases are TGTGCCAGCAGCAAGCGGATGTTTCAGCCCCAGCATTTT. Translated, it gives CASSKRMFQPQHF.

This chain uses TRBV9 with TRBJ2-7; TRBD1 agrees at 7 bases. There are 14 residues in the CDR3. The V gene end was trimmed by 4 bases and the J gene end by 4 bases; junction bases not matched to a gene: 8. In germline, CDR1 is SGDLS, CDR2 YYNGEE. For the CDR3, the DNA is TGTGCCAGCAGCCCTTCCGGGACAGCTTACGAGCAGTACTTC. Amino acids: CASSPSGTAYEQYF.

V and J are TRBV10-1 and TRBJ1-1; possible D gene TRBD1, 6 bases. The CDR3 length is 13 residues. The germline V gene has CDR1 WNHNN and CDR2 SYGVQD (reference sequence). V dropped 6 bases and J dropped 1 base, with 9 bases sitting between them. Here the CDR3 DNA reads TGCGCCAGCAGACCGGACAGGAACACTGAAGCTTTCTTT. Residues: CASRPDRNTEAFF.

A remark on this clone: Additional DNA sequences in this sample encode the identical CDR3. The rearrangement joins TRBV6-5 to TRBJ2-7, with 8 bases aligning to TRBD1. Trimming at V came to 5 bases and at J to 2 bases, leaving 5 bases not matched to a gene. This CDR3 spans 14 amino acids. Germline lookup yields CDR1 MNHEY and CDR2 SVGAGI. The CDR3 protein is CASSRDRSTYEQYF. DNA for the CDR3: TGTGCCAGCAGTCGGGACAGGTCCACCTACGAGCAGTACTTC.

CDR3 protein: CASSEGVNYGYTF. The DNA for the CDR3 is TGTGCCAGCAGTGAGGGAGTGAACTATGGCTACACCTTC. The chain employs TRBV6-4 and TRBJ1-2; D gene uncertain. The CDR3 loop spans 13 amino acids. From germline, CDR1 is MRHNA and CDR2 SNTAGT. Trimming removed 3 bases at V and 2 bases at J, with 7 bases between.

This rearrangement joins TRBV28 to TRBJ2-4; 8 bases are a match to TRBD1. V shed 6 bases and J 9 bases; nucleotides not matched to a gene: 10. CDR3 length: 14 residues. From germline, CDR1 is MDHEN and CDR2 SYDVKM. In DNA form, the CDR3 reads TGTGCCAGCAGCCGCCCAGGGGGCCTCGGCATTCAGTACTTC. Its translation: CASSRPGGLGIQYF.